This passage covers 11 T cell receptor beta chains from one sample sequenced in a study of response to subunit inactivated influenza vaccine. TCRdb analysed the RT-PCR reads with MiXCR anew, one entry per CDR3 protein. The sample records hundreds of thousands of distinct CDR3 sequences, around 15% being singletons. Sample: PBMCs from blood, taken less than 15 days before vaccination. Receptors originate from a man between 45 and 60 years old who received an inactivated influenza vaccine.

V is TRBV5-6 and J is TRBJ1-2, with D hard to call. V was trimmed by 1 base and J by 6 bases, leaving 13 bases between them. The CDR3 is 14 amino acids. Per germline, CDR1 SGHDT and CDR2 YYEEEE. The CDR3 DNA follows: TGTGCCAGCAGCTTGCACGGGATAGGAGATGGCTACACCTTC. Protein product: CASSLHGIGDGYTF.

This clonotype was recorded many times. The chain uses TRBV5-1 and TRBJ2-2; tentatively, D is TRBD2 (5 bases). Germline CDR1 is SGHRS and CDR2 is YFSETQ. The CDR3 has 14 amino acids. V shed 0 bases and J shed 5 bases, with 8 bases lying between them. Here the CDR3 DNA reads TGCGCCAGCAGCTTGGAGCGGCAGACCGGGGAGCTGTTTTTT. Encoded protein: CASSLERQTGELFF.

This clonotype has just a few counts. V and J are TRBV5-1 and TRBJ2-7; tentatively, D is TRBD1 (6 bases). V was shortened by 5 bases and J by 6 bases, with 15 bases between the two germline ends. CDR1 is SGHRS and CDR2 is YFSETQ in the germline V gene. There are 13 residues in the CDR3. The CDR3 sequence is CASRDQGSGEQYF. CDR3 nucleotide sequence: TGCGCCAGCAGGGATCAGGGGTCAGGCGAGCAGTACTTC.

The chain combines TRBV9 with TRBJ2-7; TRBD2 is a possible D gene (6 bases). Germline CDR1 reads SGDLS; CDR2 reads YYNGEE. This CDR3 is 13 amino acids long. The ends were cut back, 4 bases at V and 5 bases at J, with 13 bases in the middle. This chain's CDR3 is CASSTRPGDEQYF. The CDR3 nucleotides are TGTGCCAGCAGCACCCGACCGGGGGACGAGCAGTACTTC.

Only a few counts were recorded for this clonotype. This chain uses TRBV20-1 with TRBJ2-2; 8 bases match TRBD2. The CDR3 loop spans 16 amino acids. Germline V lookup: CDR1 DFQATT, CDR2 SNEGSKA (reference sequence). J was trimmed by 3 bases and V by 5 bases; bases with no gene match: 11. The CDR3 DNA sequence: TGCAGTGCTGCGAGCGGGGGACAACTAGACACCGGGGAGCTGTTTTTT. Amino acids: CSAASGGQLDTGELFF.

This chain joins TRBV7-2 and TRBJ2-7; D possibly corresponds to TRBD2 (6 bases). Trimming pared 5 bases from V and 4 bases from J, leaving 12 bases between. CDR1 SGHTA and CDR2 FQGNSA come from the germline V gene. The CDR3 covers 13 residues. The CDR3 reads CASSDTSLYEQYF. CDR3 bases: TGTGCCAGCAGCGACACTAGCTTGTACGAGCAGTACTTC.

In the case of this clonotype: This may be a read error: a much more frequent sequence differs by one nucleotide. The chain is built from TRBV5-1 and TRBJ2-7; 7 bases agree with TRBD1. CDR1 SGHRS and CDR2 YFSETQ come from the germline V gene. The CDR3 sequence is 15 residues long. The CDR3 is CVSSAGQERSYEQYF. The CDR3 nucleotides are TGCGTCAGCAGCGCCGGACAGGAGAGGTCTTACGAGCAGTACTTC.

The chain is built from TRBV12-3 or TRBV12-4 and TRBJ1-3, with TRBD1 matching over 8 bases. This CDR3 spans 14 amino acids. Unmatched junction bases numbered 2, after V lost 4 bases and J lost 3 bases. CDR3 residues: CASSWDRIGNTIYF. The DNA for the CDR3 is TGTGCCAGCAGTTGGGACAGGATTGGAAACACCATATATTTT.

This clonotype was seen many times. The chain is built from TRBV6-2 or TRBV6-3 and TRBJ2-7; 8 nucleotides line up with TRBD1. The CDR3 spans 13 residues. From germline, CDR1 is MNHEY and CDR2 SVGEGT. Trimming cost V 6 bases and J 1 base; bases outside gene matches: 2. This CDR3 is CASRRQGSYEQYF. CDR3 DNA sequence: TGTGCCAGCAGACGACAGGGGTCCTACGAGCAGTACTTC.

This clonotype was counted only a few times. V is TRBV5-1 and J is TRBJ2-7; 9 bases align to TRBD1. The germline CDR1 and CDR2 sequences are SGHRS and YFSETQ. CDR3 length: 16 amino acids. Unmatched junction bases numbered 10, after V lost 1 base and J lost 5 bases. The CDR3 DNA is TGCGCCAGCAGCTTGTTTTTGTGGGACAGGGACCACGAGCAGTACTTC. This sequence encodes CASSLFLWDRDHEQYF.

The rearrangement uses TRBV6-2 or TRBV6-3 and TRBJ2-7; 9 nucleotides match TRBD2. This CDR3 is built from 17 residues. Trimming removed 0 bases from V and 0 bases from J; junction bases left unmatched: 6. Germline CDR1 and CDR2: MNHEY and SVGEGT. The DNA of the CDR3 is TGTGCCAGCAGTTACTCGAGACTAGCGGATAGCTCCTACGAGCAGTACTTC. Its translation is CASSYSRLADSSYEQYF.